This TCR beta chain was recovered during a study of shared clonotypes between healthy human individuals. Study as a whole: Per-donor plates numbered three CD4 naive, three CD4 memory, two CD8 naive and one CD8 memory.

The CDR3 spans 15 residues. CDR1 and CDR2 (germline): SGHRS, YFSETQ. After removal of 4 bases from V and 5 bases from J, the junction contained 10 bases not matched to a gene. As concerns this clone: Its cognate antigen is unknown.

Recent acute infections and vaccinations were absent in the healthy HIV-negative adult donors. Study-wide results and caveats: What naive subsets generally showed was a larger estimated richness than memory subsets showed.

The assay ran at deep level. TCRdb keeps only in-frame clones here, not all; method: immunoSEQ multiplex PCR. The table includes 2,500,000 or so clones, roughly 93% detected once. Sequenced material: naive CD4+ T cells from PBMCs. The subset here: CD45RA+ positively selected. This sequence originates from a young man in good health. Some clones in this sample may be carry-over from other donors' samples. This chain links TRBV5-1 with TRBJ2-5; 8 positions match TRBD2. In DNA, the CDR3 is TGCGCCAGCAGCCGGGAGGGCCAACGAGGCGAGACCCAGTACTTC. Translating it yields CASSREGQRGETQYF.